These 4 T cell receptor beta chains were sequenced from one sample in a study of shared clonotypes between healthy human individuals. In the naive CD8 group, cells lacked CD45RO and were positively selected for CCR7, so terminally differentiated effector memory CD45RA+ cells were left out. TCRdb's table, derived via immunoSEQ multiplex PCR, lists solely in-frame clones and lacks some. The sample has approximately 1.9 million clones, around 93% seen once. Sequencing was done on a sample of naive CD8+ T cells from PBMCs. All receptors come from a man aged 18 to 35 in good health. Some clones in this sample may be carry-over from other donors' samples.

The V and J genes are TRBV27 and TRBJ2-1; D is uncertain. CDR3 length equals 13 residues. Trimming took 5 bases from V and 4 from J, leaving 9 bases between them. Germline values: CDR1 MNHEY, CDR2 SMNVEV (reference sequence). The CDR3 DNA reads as TGTGCCAGCAGTATCGGAGAATACAATGAGCAGTTCTTC. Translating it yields CASSIGEYNEQFF.

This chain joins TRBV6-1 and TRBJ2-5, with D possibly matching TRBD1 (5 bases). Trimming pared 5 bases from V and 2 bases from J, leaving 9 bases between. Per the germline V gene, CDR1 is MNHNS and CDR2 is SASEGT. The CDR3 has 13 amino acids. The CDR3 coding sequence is TGTGCCAGCAGTACTGACAGTCAAGAGACCCAGTACTTC. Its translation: CASSTDSQETQYF.

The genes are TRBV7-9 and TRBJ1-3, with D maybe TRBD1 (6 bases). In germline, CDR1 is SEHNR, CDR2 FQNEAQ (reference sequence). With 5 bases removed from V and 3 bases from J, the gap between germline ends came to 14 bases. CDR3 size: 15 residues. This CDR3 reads CASSPRTAGGNTIYF. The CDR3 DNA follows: TGTGCCAGCAGCCCCAGGACAGCCGGTGGAAACACCATATATTTT.

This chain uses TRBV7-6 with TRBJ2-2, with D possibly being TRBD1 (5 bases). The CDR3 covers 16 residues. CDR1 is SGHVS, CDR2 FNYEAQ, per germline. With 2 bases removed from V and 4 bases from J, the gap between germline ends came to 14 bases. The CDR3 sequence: CASSLSRVQGTGELFF. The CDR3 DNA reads TGTGCCAGCAGCTTAAGCAGGGTTCAGGGCACCGGGGAGCTGTTTTTT.